The sequence of this TCR beta chain was determined in a study of blood T cell repertoires in COVID-19. Study at large: Samples representing acute and convalescent COVID-19 were sourced from the United States, Italy and Spain. The analysed material was cDNA or gDNA that came from T cells, B-cell-depleted T cells, or PBMCs.

The CDR3 is 14 amino acids. V lost 1 base and J lost 2, with 8 bases in between. Germline assignment: CDR1 SEHNR and CDR2 FQNEAQ (reference sequence). Under the authors' procedure: Counts of nucleated cells, estimated from reference gene primer amplification, were obtained. Some clones are missing from TCRdb's copy, which holds only in-frame ones; the method was immunoSEQ multiplex PCR. D and trimming come from the DNA, and the V and J calls and clone size come from that table. The sample consists of roughly 100,000 clones, about 85% of them appearing once. This sequence originates from an older woman with active or convalescent COVID-19. The sample taken for sequencing was peripheral blood. This chain joins TRBV7-9 and TRBJ1-2; no reliable D call. The CDR3 loop is CASSLGGTNYGYTF. CDR3 bases: TGTGCCAGCAGCTTAGGAGGAACCAACTATGGCTACACCTTC.